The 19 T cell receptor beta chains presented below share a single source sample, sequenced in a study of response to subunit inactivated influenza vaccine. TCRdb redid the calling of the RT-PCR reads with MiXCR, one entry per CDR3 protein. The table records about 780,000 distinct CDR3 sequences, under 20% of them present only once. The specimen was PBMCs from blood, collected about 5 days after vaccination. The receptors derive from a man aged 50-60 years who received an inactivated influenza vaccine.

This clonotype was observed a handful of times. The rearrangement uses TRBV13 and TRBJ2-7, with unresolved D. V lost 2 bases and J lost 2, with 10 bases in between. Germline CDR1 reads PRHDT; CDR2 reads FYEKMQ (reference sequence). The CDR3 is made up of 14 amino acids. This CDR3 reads CASSLHILTYEQYF. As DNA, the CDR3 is TGTGCCAGCAGCTTACATATCCTCACCTACGAGCAGTACTTC.

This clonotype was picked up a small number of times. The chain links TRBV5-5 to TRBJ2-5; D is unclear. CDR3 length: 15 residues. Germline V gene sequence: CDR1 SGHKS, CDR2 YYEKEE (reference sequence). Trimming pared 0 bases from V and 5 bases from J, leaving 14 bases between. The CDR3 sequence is CASSLAAPMRETQYF. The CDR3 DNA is TGTGCCAGCAGCTTGGCCGCTCCTATGAGGGAGACCCAGTACTTC.

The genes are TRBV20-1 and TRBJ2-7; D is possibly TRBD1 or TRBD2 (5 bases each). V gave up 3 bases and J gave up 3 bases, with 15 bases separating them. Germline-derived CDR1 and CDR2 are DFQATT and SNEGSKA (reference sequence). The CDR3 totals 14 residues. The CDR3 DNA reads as TGCAGTGCTAGCCCGGGACCCGGGATCTACGAGCAGTACTTC. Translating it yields CSASPGPGIYEQYF.

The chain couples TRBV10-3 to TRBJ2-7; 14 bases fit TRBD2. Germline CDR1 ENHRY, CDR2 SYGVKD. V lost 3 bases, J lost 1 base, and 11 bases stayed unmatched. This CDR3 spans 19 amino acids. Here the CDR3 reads CAISENLRLAGGPSYEQYF. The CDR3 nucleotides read TGTGCCATCAGTGAAAACCTCAGACTAGCGGGAGGGCCATCCTACGAGCAGTACTTC.

The CDR3 sequence is CASSLTRDFAFYNEQFF. CDR3 in DNA: TGTGCCAGCAGTCTAACCCGGGACTTTGCCTTCTACAATGAGCAGTTCTTC. The J gene is TRBJ2-1, the V gene TRBV6-2 or TRBV6-3; D perhaps matches TRBD2 (6 bases). The CDR3 covers 17 residues. The V gene's germline CDR1 is MNHEY and CDR2 SVGEGT. Trimming left V 5 bases short and J 3 bases short, with 20 bases between.

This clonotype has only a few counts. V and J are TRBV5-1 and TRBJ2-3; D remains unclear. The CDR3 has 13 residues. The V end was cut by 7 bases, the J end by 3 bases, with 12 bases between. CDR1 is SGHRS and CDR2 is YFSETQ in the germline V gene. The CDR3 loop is CASSPMGTDTQYF. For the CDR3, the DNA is TGCGCCAGCTCTCCGATGGGGACAGATACGCAGTATTTT.

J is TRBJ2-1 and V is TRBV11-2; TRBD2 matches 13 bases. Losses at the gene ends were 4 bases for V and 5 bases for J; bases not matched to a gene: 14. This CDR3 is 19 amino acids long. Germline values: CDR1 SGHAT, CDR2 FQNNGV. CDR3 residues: CASSSLGETSGRWNNEQFF. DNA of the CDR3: TGTGCCAGCAGCTCCTTGGGCGAGACTAGCGGGAGGTGGAACAATGAGCAGTTCTTC.

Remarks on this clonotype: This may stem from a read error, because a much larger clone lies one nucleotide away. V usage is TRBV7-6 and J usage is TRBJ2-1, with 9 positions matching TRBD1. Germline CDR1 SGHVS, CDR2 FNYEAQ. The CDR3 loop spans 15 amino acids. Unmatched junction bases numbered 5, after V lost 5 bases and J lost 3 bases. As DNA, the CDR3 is TGTGCCAGCAGCCAGGGACAGGGTTACTACAATGAGCAGTTCTTC. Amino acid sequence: CASSQGQGYYNEQFF.

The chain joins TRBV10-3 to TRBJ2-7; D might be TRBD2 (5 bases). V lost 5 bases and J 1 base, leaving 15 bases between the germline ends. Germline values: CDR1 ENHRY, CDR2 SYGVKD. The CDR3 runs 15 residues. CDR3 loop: CAISTMGGRSYEQYF. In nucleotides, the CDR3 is TGTGCCATCAGTACCATGGGCGGGCGGTCCTACGAGCAGTACTTC.

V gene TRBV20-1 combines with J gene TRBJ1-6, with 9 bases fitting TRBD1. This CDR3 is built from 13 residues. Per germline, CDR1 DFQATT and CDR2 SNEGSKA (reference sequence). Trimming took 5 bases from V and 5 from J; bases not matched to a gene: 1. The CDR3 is CSADRGDNSPLHF. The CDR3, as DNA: TGCAGTGCTGACAGGGGGGATAATTCACCCCTCCACTTT.

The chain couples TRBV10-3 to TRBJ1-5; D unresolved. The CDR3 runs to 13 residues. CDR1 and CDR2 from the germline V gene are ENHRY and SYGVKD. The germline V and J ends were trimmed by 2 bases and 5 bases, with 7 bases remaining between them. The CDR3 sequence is CAISERWDQPQHF. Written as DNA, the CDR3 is TGTGCCATCAGTGAGCGGTGGGATCAGCCCCAGCATTTT.

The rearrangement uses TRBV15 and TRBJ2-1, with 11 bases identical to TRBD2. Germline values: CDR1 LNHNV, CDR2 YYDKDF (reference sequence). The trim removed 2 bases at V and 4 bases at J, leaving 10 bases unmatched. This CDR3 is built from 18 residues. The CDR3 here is CATSRPLLAGGLYNEQFF. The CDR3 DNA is TGTGCCACCAGCAGACCCCTATTAGCGGGAGGGTTGTACAATGAGCAGTTCTTC.

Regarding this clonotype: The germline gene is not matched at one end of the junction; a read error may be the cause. The CDR3 loop reads CASTYPDPNYGYTF. In DNA form, the CDR3 reads TGTGCCAGCACTTACCCTGATCCTAACTATGGCTACACCTTC. J is TRBJ1-2 and V is TRBV6-5, with no clear D. Germline values: CDR1 MNHEY, CDR2 SVGAGI. The CDR3 sequence is 14 residues long.

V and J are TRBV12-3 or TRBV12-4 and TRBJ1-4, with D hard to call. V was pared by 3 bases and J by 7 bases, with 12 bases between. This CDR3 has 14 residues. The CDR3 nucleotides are TGTGCCAGCAGTTTGGGCCTTGAGGGTGAAAAACTGTTTTTT. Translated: CASSLGLEGEKLFF.

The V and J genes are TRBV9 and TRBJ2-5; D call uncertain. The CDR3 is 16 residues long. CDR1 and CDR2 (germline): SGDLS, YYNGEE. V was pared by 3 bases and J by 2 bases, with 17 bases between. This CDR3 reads CASSARSGMGQETQYF. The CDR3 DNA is TGTGCCAGCAGCGCGAGGTCTGGAATGGGGCAAGAGACCCAGTACTTC.

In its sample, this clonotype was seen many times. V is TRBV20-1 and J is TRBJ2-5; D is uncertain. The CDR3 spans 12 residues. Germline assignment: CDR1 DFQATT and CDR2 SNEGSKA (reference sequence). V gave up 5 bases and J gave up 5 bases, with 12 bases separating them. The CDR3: CSAGQGWETQYF. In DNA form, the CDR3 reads TGCAGTGCTGGTCAAGGGTGGGAGACCCAGTACTTC.

The CDR3 nucleotides read TGTGCCAGCAGACTCGGCGGCGGAAGCCTCCAGGAGACCCAGTACTTC. Translating it yields CASRLGGGSLQETQYF. The chain couples TRBV3-1 to TRBJ2-5, with D unresolved. The V gene's germline CDR1 is LGHDT and CDR2 YNNKEL (reference sequence). The CDR3 is 16 residues long. The germline V and J ends were trimmed by 6 bases and 5 bases, with 22 bases remaining between them.

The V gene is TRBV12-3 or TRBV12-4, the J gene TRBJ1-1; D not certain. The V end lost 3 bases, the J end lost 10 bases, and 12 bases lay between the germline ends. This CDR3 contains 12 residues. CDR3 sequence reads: CASSFTRASAFF. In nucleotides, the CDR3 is TGTGCCAGCAGTTTTACGCGCGCCTCAGCTTTCTTT.

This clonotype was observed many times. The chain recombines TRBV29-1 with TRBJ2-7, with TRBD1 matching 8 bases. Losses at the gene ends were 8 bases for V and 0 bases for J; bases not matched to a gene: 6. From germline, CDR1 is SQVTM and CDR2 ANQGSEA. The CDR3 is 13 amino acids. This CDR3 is CSTRDRSSYEQYF. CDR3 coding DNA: TGCAGCACAAGGGACAGGAGCTCCTACGAGCAGTACTTC.